Given below is one TCR beta chain in context. Antigen: not known. Profiling relied on immunoSEQ multiplex PCR, and the TCRdb table lists in-frame clones only, not all of them. The repertoire holds about 160,000 clones, with 86% as singletons. This sample stems from a study of cytomegalovirus exposure and HLA in healthy donors. Study-level results: Rare TCR sequences dominated, though some public TCRs recurred in many donors.

The donors were members of the approximately 120-subject validation cohort (separate from the approximately 670-subject first cohort). V shed 1 base, J shed 5 bases, and the junction held 8 bases outside the gene matches. Looked up from germline, CDR1 is SGHVS and CDR2 is FQNEAQ. The CDR3 has 16 residues. The receptor was isolated from a woman in her 30s in good health and CMV-seronegative. The chain carries TRBV7-8 and TRBJ1-5, with TRBD1 matching over 7 bases. Sequencing was done on a sample of PBMCs. Here the CDR3 reads CASSLDVGRGDQPQHF. The CDR3 DNA sequence: TGTGCCAGCAGCTTAGATGTCGGCAGGGGGGATCAGCCCCAGCATTTT.